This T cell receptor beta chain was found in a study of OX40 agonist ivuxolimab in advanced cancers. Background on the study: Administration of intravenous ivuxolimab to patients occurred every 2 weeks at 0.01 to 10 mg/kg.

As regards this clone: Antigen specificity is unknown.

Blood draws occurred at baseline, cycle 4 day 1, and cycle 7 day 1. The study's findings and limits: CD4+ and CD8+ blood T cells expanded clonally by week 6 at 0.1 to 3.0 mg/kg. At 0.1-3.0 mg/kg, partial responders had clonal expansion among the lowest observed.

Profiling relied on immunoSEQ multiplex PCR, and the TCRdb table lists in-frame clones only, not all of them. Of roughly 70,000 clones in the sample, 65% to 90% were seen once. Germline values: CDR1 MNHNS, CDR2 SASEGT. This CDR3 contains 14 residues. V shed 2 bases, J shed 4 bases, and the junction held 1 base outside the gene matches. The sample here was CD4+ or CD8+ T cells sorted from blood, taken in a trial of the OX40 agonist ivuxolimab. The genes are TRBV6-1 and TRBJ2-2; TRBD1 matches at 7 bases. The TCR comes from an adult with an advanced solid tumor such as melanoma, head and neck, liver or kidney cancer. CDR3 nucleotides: TGTGCCAGCAGTGAAAGGGGGCCCACCGGGGAGCTGTTTTTT. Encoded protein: CASSERGPTGELFF.